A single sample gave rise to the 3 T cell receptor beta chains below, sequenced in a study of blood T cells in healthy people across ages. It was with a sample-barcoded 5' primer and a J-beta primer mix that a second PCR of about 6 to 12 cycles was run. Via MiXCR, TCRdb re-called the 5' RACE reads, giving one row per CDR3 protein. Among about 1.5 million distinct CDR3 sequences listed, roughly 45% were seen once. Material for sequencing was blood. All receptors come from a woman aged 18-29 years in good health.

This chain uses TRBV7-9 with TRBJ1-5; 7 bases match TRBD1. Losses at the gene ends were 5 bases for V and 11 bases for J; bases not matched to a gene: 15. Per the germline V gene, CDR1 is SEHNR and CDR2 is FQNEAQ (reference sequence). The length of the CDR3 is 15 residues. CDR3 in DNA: TGTGCCAGCAGCCCAGGGACAGCTAGGGAAGGAGCCCAGCATTTT. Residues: CASSPGTAREGAQHF.

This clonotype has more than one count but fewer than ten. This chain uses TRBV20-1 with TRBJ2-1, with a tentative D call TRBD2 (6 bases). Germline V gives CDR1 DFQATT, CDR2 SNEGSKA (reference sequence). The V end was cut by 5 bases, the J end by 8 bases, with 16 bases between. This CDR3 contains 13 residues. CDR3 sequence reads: CSARLERTDEQFF. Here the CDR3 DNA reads TGCAGTGCTCGACTAGAAAGGACGGATGAGCAGTTCTTC.

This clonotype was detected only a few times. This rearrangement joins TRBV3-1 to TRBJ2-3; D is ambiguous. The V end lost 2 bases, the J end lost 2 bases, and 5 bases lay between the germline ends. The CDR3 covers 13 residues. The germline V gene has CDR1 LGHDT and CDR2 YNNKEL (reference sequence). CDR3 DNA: TGTGCCAGCAGCCAAACCTACACAGATACGCAGTATTTT. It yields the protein CASSQTYTDTQYF.